A single sample is the source of the 18 T cell receptor beta chains below, sequenced in a study of cytomegalovirus exposure and HLA in healthy donors. The PCR made use of 60 Vbeta and 13 Jbeta primers. Some clones are missing from TCRdb's copy, which holds only in-frame ones; the method was immunoSEQ multiplex PCR. The table records 150,000 or so clones, 65% to 75% of them present only once. Specimen: PBMCs. These receptors came from a man between 25 and 39 years old in good health and CMV-seronegative.

The rearrangement links TRBV5-1 to TRBJ1-4; D is uncertain. V lost 3 bases and J lost 4, with 7 bases in between. The CDR3 consists of 13 residues. Germline lookup yields CDR1 SGHRS and CDR2 YFSETQ. Written as DNA, the CDR3 is TGCGCCAGCAGCTATACAGTTAATGAAAAACTGTTTTTT. Translating it yields CASSYTVNEKLFF.

Of note for this clone: Here the CDR3 omits its conserved ending phenylalanine or tryptophan, so a read error is the likely source. This CDR3 reads CATETGRRTEAFL. The CDR3 bases are TGTGCCACTGAAACAGGGCGTAGGACTGAAGCTTTCCTT. The chain recombines TRBV6-1 with TRBJ1-1; maybe TRBD1 (6 bases). This CDR3 region has 13 residues. The V gene's germline CDR1 is MNHNS and CDR2 SASEGT. Deletions cut 10 bases from V and 5 bases from J, with 17 bases between.

The chain uses TRBV29-1 and TRBJ2-5, with a possible D match to TRBD2 (7 bases). The J call may be wrong; the DNA end is better matched by TRBJ2-7. Germline lookup yields CDR1 SQVTM and CDR2 ANQGSEA. The CDR3 consists of 13 residues. CDR3 residues: CSVRGGLAYEQYF. CDR3 sequence (DNA): TGCAGCGTTAGGGGGGGTTTGGCCTACGAGCAGTACTTC.

This rearrangement joins TRBV30 to TRBJ1-2; D possibly corresponds to TRBD1 (5 bases). This CDR3 has 13 residues. Trimming cost V 3 bases and J 4 bases, with 12 bases left between them. Looked up from germline, CDR1 is GTSNPN and CDR2 is SVGIG (reference sequence). CDR3 loop: CAWSKGAPYGYTF. CDR3 nucleotides: TGTGCCTGGAGCAAAGGGGCCCCCTATGGCTACACCTTC.

The chain has TRBV7-6 and TRBJ2-3, with D tentatively TRBD2 (5 bases). The CDR3 runs to 14 residues. Germline V gives CDR1 SGHVS, CDR2 FNYEAQ. The ends were cut back, 5 bases at V and 7 bases at J, with 16 bases in the middle. CDR3 bases: TGTGCCAGCAGCCCCACTCGGACTGATTATACGCAGTATTTT. Protein sequence: CASSPTRTDYTQYF.

The CDR3 DNA reads TGTGCCAGTAGTATGGGACAGGGGGTAGTCGAAGCTTTCTTT. Its translation: CASSMGQGVVEAFF. This rearrangement joins TRBV19 to TRBJ1-1; TRBD1 aligns across 11 bases. This CDR3 is 14 amino acids long. V trimming: 3 bases; J trimming: 8 bases; junction bases outside the gene matches: 5. CDR1 is LNHDA and CDR2 is SQIVND in the germline V gene (reference sequence).

This chain links TRBV19 with TRBJ2-7; D ambiguous. This CDR3 is 14 amino acids long. Looked up from germline, CDR1 is LNHDA and CDR2 is SQIVND (reference sequence). Trimming shortened V by 1 base and J by 0 bases, and 7 bases separated the two germline ends. The CDR3 sequence is CASSIVGNSYEQYF. In DNA form, the CDR3 reads TGTGCCAGTAGTATAGTGGGCAACTCCTACGAGCAGTACTTC.

This chain links TRBV5-6 with TRBJ2-3, with D maybe TRBD2 (6 bases). This CDR3 has 15 residues. Trimming removed 2 bases at V and 9 bases at J, with 19 bases between. The germline CDR1 and CDR2 sequences are SGHDT and YYEEEE. The CDR3: CASSFPRRGVGTQYF. The CDR3 region has the DNA TGTGCCAGCAGCTTTCCCCGGAGGGGAGTTGGGACGCAGTATTTT.

The chain has TRBV4-1 and TRBJ1-2; 12 bases are a match to TRBD1. CDR3 length equals 17 residues. Per the germline V gene, CDR1 is MGHRA and CDR2 is YSYEKL. Losses at the gene ends were 2 bases for V and 6 bases for J; bases not matched to a gene: 10. The CDR3 nucleotides read TGCGCCAGCAGCCAAACAACCGGGACAGGGGGCTACAATGGCTACACCTTC. Protein: CASSQTTGTGGYNGYTF.

This chain links TRBV5-4 with TRBJ2-1; 8 nucleotides match TRBD2. Germline CDR1 reads SGHNT; CDR2 reads YYREEE (reference sequence). CDR3 length: 14 residues. V dropped 4 bases and J dropped 10; count of bases not matched to a gene: 10. The CDR3 sequence is CASSRAGAKPEQFF. The CDR3, as DNA: TGTGCCAGCAGCCGAGCGGGAGCAAAACCGGAGCAGTTCTTC. The full variable domain, completed using reference TRBV5-4 and TRBJ2-1, is ETGVTQSPTHLIKTRGQQVTLRCSSQSGHNTVSWYQQALGQGPQFIFQYYREEENGRGNFPPRFSGLQFPNYSSELNVNALELDDSALYLCASSRAGAKPEQFFGPGTRLTVL.

This clone was picked up a small number of times. The V and J genes are TRBV6-1 and TRBJ2-4; tentatively, D is TRBD2 (6 bases). V dropped 0 bases and J dropped 2 bases, with 8 bases sitting between them. Germline V gene lookup returns CDR1 MNHNS and CDR2 SASEGT. The CDR3 has 15 amino acids. In DNA, the CDR3 is TGTGCCAGCAGTGAAGCGGGGGGAACCAAAAACATTCAGTACTTC. As protein: CASSEAGGTKNIQYF.

This clone was seen a handful of times. The CDR3 DNA is TGTGCCAGCAGCTCCCAGACAGGGGGCAGGACTGAAGCTTTCTTT. As protein: CASSSQTGGRTEAFF. The chain carries TRBV7-2 and TRBJ1-1; 10 positions match TRBD1. Germline assignment: CDR1 SGHTA and CDR2 FQGNSA. V was pared by 4 bases and J by 5 bases, with 7 bases of the junction left unmatched. This CDR3 contains 15 residues.

This chain uses TRBV28 with TRBJ1-1; no definite D call. Between the trimmed V and J ends, which lost 7 bases and 2 bases, there was a span of 11 bases. Looked up from germline, CDR1 is MDHEN and CDR2 is SYDVKM. The CDR3 spans 13 residues. CDR3 bases: TGTGCCAGCACGCGGGGTTCCAACACTGAAGCTTTCTTT. This codes for CASTRGSNTEAFF. The full variable domain, completed using reference TRBV28 and TRBJ1-1, is DVKVTQSSRYLVKRTGEKVFLECVQDMDHENMFWYRQDPGLGLRLIYFSYDVKMKEKGDIPEGYSVSREKKERFSLILESASTNQTSMYLCASTRGSNTEAFFGQGTRLTVV.

This clone was recorded a few times. The chain couples TRBV2 to TRBJ1-5, with D perhaps matching TRBD1 (5 bases). The V end lost 7 bases, the J end lost 5 bases, and 18 bases lay between the germline ends. Per germline, CDR1 SNHLY and CDR2 FYNNEI. The CDR3 spans 15 residues. The CDR3 here is CASMRDGQDYQPQHF. CDR3 DNA sequence: TGTGCCAGCATGAGAGATGGACAAGATTATCAGCCCCAGCATTTT.

This chain uses TRBV4-3 with TRBJ1-2; 9 nucleotides match TRBD1. Germline values: CDR1 LGHNA, CDR2 YSLEER. The trim removed 0 bases at V and 4 bases at J, leaving 3 bases unmatched. There are 15 residues in the CDR3. The CDR3 nucleotides read TGCGCCAGCAGCCAAGATTCACAGGGGGCCTATGGCTACACCTTC. The encoded protein is CASSQDSQGAYGYTF.

The chain combines TRBV5-1 with TRBJ1-1; D is ambiguous. The V gene's germline CDR1 is SGHRS and CDR2 YFSETQ. The CDR3 extends over 11 amino acids. V lost 6 bases and J lost 5, with 8 bases in between. The CDR3 here is CASKGSTEAFF. CDR3 nucleotide sequence: TGCGCCAGCAAAGGGAGTACTGAAGCTTTCTTT. The full variable domain, completed using reference TRBV5-1 and TRBJ1-1, is KAGVTQTPRYLIKTRGQQVTLSCSPISGHRSVSWYQQTPGQGLQFLFEYFSETQRNKGNFPGRFSGRQFSNSRSEMNVSTLELGDSALYLCASKGSTEAFFGQGTRLTVV.

The CDR3 loop is CASSPPGIHSGANVLTF. CDR3 nucleotide sequence: TGTGCCAGCAGCCCCCCGGGAATCCACTCTGGGGCCAACGTCCTGACTTTC. The rearrangement uses TRBV7-9 and TRBJ2-6, with D maybe TRBD2 (5 bases). The CDR3 runs to 17 residues. The ends were cut back, 5 bases at V and 0 bases at J, with 14 bases in the middle. Germline values: CDR1 SEHNR, CDR2 FQNEAQ (reference sequence).

This sequence joins TRBV19 and TRBJ1-5; the D is unclear. The CDR3 contains 13 residues. From germline, CDR1 is LNHDA and CDR2 SQIVND (reference sequence). The V and J ends lost 6 bases and 4 bases respectively, with 10 bases between them. DNA of the CDR3: TGTGCCAGTAGCCGGGCGGGGAATCAGCCCCAGCATTTT. This sequence encodes CASSRAGNQPQHF.